The clone carrying this T cell receptor (beta chain) appeared once. Its antigen remains unknown. The entry originates in a study of shared clonotypes between healthy human individuals. Study overall: The plates for each donor numbered three CD4 naive, three CD4 memory, two CD8 naive and one CD8 memory.

Using 200 ng DNA, approximately 30,000 T cell genomes, the sorted-subset replicate PCRs were run. This table comes from immunoSEQ multiplex PCR, and its TCRdb copy is limited to in-frame clones, with some not included. The sample includes fewer than 850,000 clones, around 96% seen only once; the top ten take less than 0.3%. Terminally differentiated effector memory CD45RA+ cells were left out of the naive CD8 fraction, which was CD45RO-negative and positively selected for CCR7. Donors were Caucasian adults residing in Nashville, Tennessee, USA. CDR3 length: 15 residues. V lost 5 bases and J lost 0, with 13 bases in between. Germline V lookup: CDR1 LNHDA, CDR2 SQIVND (reference sequence). Whole-study results and caveats: The diversity represented, both genetic and in exposure history, was limited by few donors.

Specimen: naive CD8+ T cells sorted from blood. The chain employs TRBV19 and TRBJ1-1, with D perhaps matching TRBD1 (6 bases). This TCR was recovered from a man aged 30-40 years in good health. CDR3 bases: TGTGCCAGTAGTCGGACAGAACAAATGAACACTGAAGCTTTCTTT. This translates into CASSRTEQMNTEAFF.